Reported below is one T cell receptor beta chain. The antigen is unknown. This sample is part of a study of shared clonotypes between healthy human individuals. About the study: Every donor yielded three CD4 naive, three CD4 memory, two CD8 naive and one CD8 memory plate.

Division of CD4+ cells produced a CD45RA+ naive subset and a CD45RA-negative memory subset. Study-level findings and limits: Naive subsets generally had larger estimated richness than memory subsets. In this cohort, only blood was sampled, and tissue repertoires likely differ.

The table came from immunoSEQ multiplex PCR; TCRdb's copy has only in-frame clones and leaves some out. This table holds about 2.3 million clones, approximately 95% found once. Germline V lookup: CDR1 KGHSH, CDR2 LQKENI. V was shortened by 3 bases and J by 3 bases, with 12 bases between the two germline ends. This CDR3 is 15 amino acids long. The sequence was collected from a man aged 18 to 29 in good health. Some clones in this sample may be carry-over from other donors' samples. J is TRBJ1-5 and V is TRBV18; D is uncertain. Material for sequencing was naive CD4+ T cells from PBMCs. This sample's subset: CD45RA+ positively selected. This CDR3 is CASSPLGLVNQPQHF. For the CDR3, the DNA is TGTGCCAGCTCACCCTTAGGACTGGTCAATCAGCCCCAGCATTTT.